Listed below are T cell receptor beta chains from one sample, sequenced in a study of blood T cell repertoires in COVID-19. TCRdb's table, derived via immunoSEQ multiplex PCR, lists solely in-frame clones and lacks some. The sample has more than 200,000 clones, around four fifths seen once. Sequencing was done on a sample of peripheral blood. The source is a man aged 40-49 years with active or convalescent COVID-19. CDR3s include the opening cysteine and the closing phenylalanine or tryptophan. Fields, in order: clone size, V gene, D gene, J gene, CDR3 DNA, CDR3 protein. D genes are given only for firm matches. Only part of the rows carry a size: once, few, many, or a class if the clone is expanded.

.,TRBV5-1,TRBD1,TRBJ2-5,TGCGCCAGCAGCTTACAGGGGAGAGGTGAGACCCAGTACTTC,CASSLQGRGETQYF
.,TRBV19,TRBD1,TRBJ2-7,TGTGCCAGTAGTTCCGCCGGACAGGCGAATTGGCAGTACTTC,CASSSAGQANWQYF
.,TRBV5-4,TRBD1,TRBJ2-7,TGTGCCAGCAGGAACAGGGGGGTCTCCTACGAGCAGTACTTC,CASRNRGVSYEQYF
.,TRBV4-3,TRBD1,TRBJ1-5,TGCGCCAGCAGCCATCCACAGGGGGCTGACAATCAGCCCCAGCATTTT,CASSHPQGADNQPQHF
.,TRBV19,.,TRBJ2-7,TGTGCCAGCCAGGAGGGCCCGAGCTCCTACGAGCAGTACTTC,CASQEGPSSYEQYF
.,TRBV18,.,TRBJ2-2,TGTGCCAGCTCACTGATATCAGGGGCTCGGAACACCGGGGAGCTGTTTTTT,CASSLISGARNTGELFF
.,TRBV6-5,TRBD2,TRBJ2-1,TGTGCCAGCAGTTACTCCGCTAGCGGGAATACAAATGAGCAGTTCTTC,CASSYSASGNTNEQFF
once,TRBV3-1/TRBV3-2,.,TRBJ1-1,TGTGCCAGCAGCCAAGATAGGGCGGGAACTGAAGCTTTCTTT,CASSQDRAGTEAFF
.,TRBV6-5,.,TRBJ1-6,TGTGCCAGCAGCTTCCAGGGATATAATTCACCCCTCCACTTT,CASSFQGYNSPLHF
.,TRBV19,.,TRBJ2-5,TGTGCCAGTAGCCCAGTCCACAGCCAGGGGGAGACCCAGTACTTC,CASSPVHSQGETQYF
.,TRBV5-6,TRBD2,TRBJ2-3,TGTGCCAGCAGCCCCGGGACTAGCGTGACAGATACGCAGTATTTT,CASSPGTSVTDTQYF
.,TRBV6-2/TRBV6-3,.,TRBJ1-1,TGTGCCAGCAGTTTTTTTAGTTCCGCGGCTTTCTTT,CASSFFSSAAFF
few,TRBV3-1/TRBV3-2,.,TRBJ1-3,TGTGCCAGCAGCCAAGGAGGTGAGGAGTCTTTT,CASSQGGEESF
.,TRBV11-2,TRBD1,TRBJ1-2,TGTGCCAGCAGCTTAGACGGGACAGTTTATGGCTACACCTTC,CASSLDGTVYGYTF
.,TRBV2,.,TRBJ2-7,TGTGCCAGCAGGGCGGGACTGAGGTACGAGCAGTACTTC,CASRAGLRYEQYF
.,TRBV10-3,TRBD1,TRBJ1-1,TGTGCCATCAGTGGACAGGGGAACACTGAAGCTTTCTTT,CAISGQGNTEAFF
once,TRBV18,.,TRBJ1-2,TGTGCCAGCTCACCCGCCGGAGCTAACTATGGCTACACCTTC,CASSPAGANYGYTF
.,TRBV27,TRBD1,TRBJ1-2,TGTGCCAGCAGTTCCTTCCCCTCGGACGACAGGGAGAGGTATGGCTACACCTTC,CASSSFPSDDRERYGYTF
once,TRBV7-9,.,TRBJ2-3,TGTGCCAGCAGCTTAGGAGTGGGACAAGATACGCAGTATTTT,CASSLGVGQDTQYF
.,TRBV29-1,TRBD2,TRBJ2-1,TGCAGCGTGACGGGGTTGCGAAGCGGGGCCTACAATGAGCAGTTCTTC,CSVTGLRSGAYNEQFF
.,TRBV5-6,.,TRBJ1-3,TGTGCCAGCAGCTTGGGATCCCTAAGCTCTGGAAACACCATATATTTT,CASSLGSLSSGNTIYF
.,TRBV4-2,.,TRBJ1-4,TGTGCCAGCAGCAGGTTGGGCTCCACGAATGAAAAACTGTTTTTT,CASSRLGSTNEKLFF
.,TRBV5-4,.,TRBJ1-1,TGTGCCAGCAGCTTGGGAAGGGGCACACCATCCACTGAAGCTTTCTTT,CASSLGRGTPSTEAFF
.,TRBV28,.,TRBJ1-5,TGTGCCAGCAGCTCATTGAGGGGGCAGCCCCAGCATTTT,CASSSLRGQPQHF
few,TRBV5-1,TRBD1,TRBJ1-2,TGCGCCAGCAGACCCGGGACAGCCGTTATTGGCTACACCTTC,CASRPGTAVIGYTF
.,TRBV5-1,.,TRBJ2-7,TGCGCCAGCAGCTTGGGTACTCCTGCGACCTACGAGCAGTACTTC,CASSLGTPATYEQYF
.,TRBV7-8,.,TRBJ1-4,TGTGCCAGCAGCTTAGCGGCCGGGGCAACTAATGAAAAACTGTTTTTT,CASSLAAGATNEKLFF
.,TRBV2,TRBD1,TRBJ1-1,TGTGCCAGCAGTGAAGCGCTTCGCTGGCAGGGGGGCTCTGAAGCTTTCTTT,CASSEALRWQGGSEAFF
.,TRBV18,TRBD2,TRBJ2-7,TGTGCCAGCTCACCAGGGACTAGCGTCTACGAGCAGTACTTC,CASSPGTSVYEQYF
.,TRBV24-1,TRBD1,TRBJ1-5,TGTGCCACCAGTGACCCGGGACAGGGTAAACAGCCCCAGCATTTT,CATSDPGQGKQPQHF
.,TRBV6-1,.,TRBJ2-7,TGTGCCAGCAGTGAAGCGGGGGGAGGCTACGAGCAGTACTTC,CASSEAGGGYEQYF
.,TRBV6-6,.,TRBJ1-1,TGTGCCAGCAGTCGGATTCACAGCCTCCTGCCGAACACTGAAGCTTTCTTT,CASSRIHSLLPNTEAFF
.,TRBV5-6,.,TRBJ1-5,TGTGCCAGCAGCCCGGGGTGGGGGCCCGGCAATCAGCCCCAGCATTTT,CASSPGWGPGNQPQHF
few,TRBV15,TRBD2,TRBJ2-1,TGTGCCACCAGCAGAGGGAGCGGGGTTGCGTACAATGAGCAGTTCTTC,CATSRGSGVAYNEQFF
.,TRBV20-1,.,TRBJ1-1,TGCAGTGCTAGTAGGCCCCGGGGGGCGAGCACTGAAGCTTTCTTT,CSASRPRGASTEAFF
.,TRBV7-9,.,TRBJ1-4,TGTGCCAGCAGCTTGCGGCGGGCAACTAATGAAAAACTGTTTTTT,CASSLRRATNEKLFF
.,TRBV7-8,TRBD1,TRBJ1-4,TGTGCCAGCAGCACACGCCGGGACAGGAATGAAAAACTGTTTTTT,CASSTRRDRNEKLFF
few,TRBV4-3,TRBD1,TRBJ2-1,TGCGCCAGCAGCCAAGATTTTTTGGGGACAGGGTTCTACAATGAGCAGTTCTTC,CASSQDFLGTGFYNEQFF
.,TRBV6-6,TRBD1,TRBJ1-4,TGTGCCAGCACTCGTCGCCCCCTGGTGGGGGACAGCAATAATGAAAAACTGTTTTTT,CASTRRPLVGDSNNEKLFF
.,TRBV28,TRBD1,TRBJ2-7,TGTGCCAGCAGAACCGGGACAGGATACGAGCAGTACTTC,CASRTGTGYEQYF
.,TRBV28,TRBD1,TRBJ2-7,TGTGCCAGCAGTTCGAGGACAGGATACTACGAGCAGTACTTC,CASSSRTGYYEQYF
.,TRBV6-5,TRBD1,TRBJ1-5,TGTGCCAGCAGGTCACAGGGGGGTAGTCAGCCCCAGCATTTT,CASRSQGGSQPQHF
.,TRBV5-1,TRBD1,TRBJ2-5,TGCGCCAGCAGCTTTCAGGCGGACAGGGGCGAGACCCAGTACTTC,CASSFQADRGETQYF